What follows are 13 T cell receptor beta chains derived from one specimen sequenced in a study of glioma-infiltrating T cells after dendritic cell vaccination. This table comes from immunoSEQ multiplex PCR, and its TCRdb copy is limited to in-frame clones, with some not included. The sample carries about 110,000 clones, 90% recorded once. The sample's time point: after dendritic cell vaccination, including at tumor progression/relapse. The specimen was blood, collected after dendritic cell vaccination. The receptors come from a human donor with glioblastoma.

The CDR3 DNA reads as TGTGCCAGCAGCCAAGACGGGCGGGGGAGCGGTGAGCAGTTCTTC. This translates into CASSQDGRGSGEQFF. The chain has TRBV4-2 and TRBJ2-1, with 7 bases matching TRBD2. CDR3 size: 15 residues. The trim removed 0 bases at V and 9 bases at J, leaving 8 bases unmatched. Germline lookup yields CDR1 LGHNA and CDR2 YNFKEQ.

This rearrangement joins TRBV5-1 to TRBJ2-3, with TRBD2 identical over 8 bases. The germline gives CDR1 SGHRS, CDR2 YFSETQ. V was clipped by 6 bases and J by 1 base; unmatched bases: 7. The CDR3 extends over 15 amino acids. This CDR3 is CASNKAGGGTDTQYF. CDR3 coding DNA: TGCGCCAGCAACAAGGCGGGGGGCGGCACAGATACGCAGTATTTT.

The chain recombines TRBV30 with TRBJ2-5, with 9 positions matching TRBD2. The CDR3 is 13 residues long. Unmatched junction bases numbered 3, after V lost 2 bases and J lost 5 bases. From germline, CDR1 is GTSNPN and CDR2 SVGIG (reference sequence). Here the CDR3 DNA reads TGTGCCTGGAGTAGGAGCGGGGGGGAGACCCAGTACTTC. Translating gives CAWSRSGGETQYF.

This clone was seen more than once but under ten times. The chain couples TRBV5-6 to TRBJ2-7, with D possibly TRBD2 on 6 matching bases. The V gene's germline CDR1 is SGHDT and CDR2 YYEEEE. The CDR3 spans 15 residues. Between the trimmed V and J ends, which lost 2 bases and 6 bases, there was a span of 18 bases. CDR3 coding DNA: TGTGCCAGCAGCTTCGGGGTTGGAGGGACGCGCGAGCAGTACTTC. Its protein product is CASSFGVGGTREQYF.

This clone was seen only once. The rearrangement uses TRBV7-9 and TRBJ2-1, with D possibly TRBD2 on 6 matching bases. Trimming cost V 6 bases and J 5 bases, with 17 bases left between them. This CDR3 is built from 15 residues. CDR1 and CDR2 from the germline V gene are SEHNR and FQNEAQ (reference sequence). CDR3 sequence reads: CASSLTGTGNNEQFF. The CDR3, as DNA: TGTGCCAGCAGTCTTACCGGGACTGGTAACAATGAGCAGTTCTTC.

CDR3: CAIRPQGGDYGYTF. CDR3 DNA: TGTGCCATCAGACCCCAAGGCGGAGACTATGGCTACACCTTC. The V call is TRBV10-3, the J call TRBJ1-2; D uncertain. V lost 6 bases, J lost 3 bases, and 14 bases lay in between. The germline V gene has CDR1 ENHRY and CDR2 SYGVKD. The CDR3 is 14 residues long.

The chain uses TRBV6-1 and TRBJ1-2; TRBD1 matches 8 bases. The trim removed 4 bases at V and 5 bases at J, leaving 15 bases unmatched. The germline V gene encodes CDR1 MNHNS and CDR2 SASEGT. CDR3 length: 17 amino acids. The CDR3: CASSGPGTGPGRYGYTF. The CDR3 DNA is TGTGCCAGCAGTGGGCCCGGGACAGGTCCTGGGCGATATGGCTACACCTTC.

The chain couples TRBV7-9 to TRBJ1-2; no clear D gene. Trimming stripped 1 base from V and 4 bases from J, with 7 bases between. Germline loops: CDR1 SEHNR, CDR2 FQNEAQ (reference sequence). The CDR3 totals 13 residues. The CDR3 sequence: CASSLDTFYGYTF. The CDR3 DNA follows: TGTGCCAGCAGCTTAGACACGTTCTATGGCTACACCTTC. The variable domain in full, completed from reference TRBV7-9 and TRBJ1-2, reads DTGVSQNPRHKITKRGQNVTFRCDPISEHNRLYWYRQTLGQGPEFLTYFQNEAQLEKSRLLSDRFSAERPKGSFSTLEIQRTEQGDSAMYLCASSLDTFYGYTFGSGTRLTVV.

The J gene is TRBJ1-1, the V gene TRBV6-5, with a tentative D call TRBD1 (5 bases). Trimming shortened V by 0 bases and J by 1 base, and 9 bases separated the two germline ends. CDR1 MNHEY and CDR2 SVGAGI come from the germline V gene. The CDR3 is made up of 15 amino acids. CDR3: CASSYSDSGNTEAFF. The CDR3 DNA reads TGTGCCAGCAGTTACTCCGACAGTGGGAACACTGAAGCTTTCTTT.

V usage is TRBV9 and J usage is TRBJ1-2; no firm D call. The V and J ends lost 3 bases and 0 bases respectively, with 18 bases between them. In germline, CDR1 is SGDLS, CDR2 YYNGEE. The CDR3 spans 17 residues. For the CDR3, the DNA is TGTGCCAGCAGCGAGACCCCTGGAGGTACAGCTAACTATGGCTACACCTTC. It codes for CASSETPGGTANYGYTF.

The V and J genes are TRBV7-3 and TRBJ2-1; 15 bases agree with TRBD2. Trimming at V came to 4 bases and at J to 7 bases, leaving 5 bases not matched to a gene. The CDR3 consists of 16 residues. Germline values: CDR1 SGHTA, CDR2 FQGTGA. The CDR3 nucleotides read TGTGCCAGCAGCTCCCCGGGACTAGCGGGAGGAAATGAGCAGTTCTTC. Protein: CASSSPGLAGGNEQFF.

CDR3 loop: CATSIRTGNTEAFF. In DNA form, the CDR3 reads TGTGCCACCAGCATCAGGACAGGGAACACTGAAGCTTTCTTT. The chain has TRBV15 and TRBJ1-1; the match to TRBD1 covers 7 bases. J was trimmed by 1 base and V by 4 bases; bases with no gene match: 3. This CDR3 contains 14 residues. Germline V gene sequence: CDR1 LNHNV, CDR2 YYDKDF (reference sequence).

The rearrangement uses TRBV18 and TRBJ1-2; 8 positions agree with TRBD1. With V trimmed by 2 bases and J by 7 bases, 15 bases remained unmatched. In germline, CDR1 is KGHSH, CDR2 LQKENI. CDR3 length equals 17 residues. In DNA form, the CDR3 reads TGTGCCAGCTCACCAGACAGGGGACGACTGGCTCTGGTTGGCTACACCTTC. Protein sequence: CASSPDRGRLALVGYTF.